These T cell receptor beta chains were read from a single sample in a study of cytomegalovirus exposure and HLA in healthy donors. Assay: immunoSEQ multiplex PCR; the TCRdb copy retains only in-frame clones and omits some. The sample lists some 140,000 clones; 80% to 90% were seen once. Sequenced material: PBMCs. The source is a woman aged 25 to 39 in good health and CMV-seronegative. Each CDR3 is given with its conserved first and last residue. D genes are given only for firm matches. Some rows mark clone size as missing; the rest say once, few, many or name a class of expanded clone.

d_call,v_call,j_call,clone_size,cdr3_nt,cdr3_aa
TRBD1,TRBV7-9,TRBJ1-6,.,TGTGCCAGCAGCTCCCTCGGGGCAGGGGGCTATTCACCCCTCCACTTT,CASSSLGAGGYSPLHF
.,TRBV18,TRBJ1-6,.,TGTGCCAGCTCACCGGTTGCTATGGTGAAGTCGGGGAATTCACCCCTCCACTTT,CASSPVAMVKSGNSPLHF
TRBD2,TRBV7-2,TRBJ2-5,.,TGTGCCAGCAGCTCGCGGGGGGGCAGAGAGACCCAGTACTTC,CASSSRGGRETQYF
.,TRBV14,TRBJ1-2,.,TGTGCCAGCAGCCAAGATCTGATGATAAACGAGGGCTACACCTTC,CASSQDLMINEGYTF
TRBD2,TRBV28,TRBJ2-7,.,TGTGCCAGCAGTTTACCTCTGAGACTAGCGGGTCTTTCCTACGAGCAGTACTTC,CASSLPLRLAGLSYEQYF
TRBD2,TRBV7-9,TRBJ2-1,.,TGTGCCAGCAGCCCCCTGGGTAGCGGGGGGGTCTACAATGAGCAGTTCTTC,CASSPLGSGGVYNEQFF
TRBD1,TRBV4-1,TRBJ1-1,.,TGCGCCAGCAGCCTCCCCGGTCGGGGCAGGGGGTTTGAAGCTTTCTTT,CASSLPGRGRGFEAFF
TRBD2,TRBV7-2,TRBJ2-2,.,TGTGCCAGCACCCGAAGCGGGAAGAGGGCCTCCGGGGAGCTGTTTTTT,CASTRSGKRASGELFF
.,TRBV7-9,TRBJ2-5,.,TGTGCCAGCAGCTTTACCCAGGGGGGTCTGGAGACCCAGTACTTC,CASSFTQGGLETQYF
.,TRBV7-8,TRBJ1-1,.,TGTGCCAGCAGCTTAGATAGGACGGGGGCTTTCTTT,CASSLDRTGAFF
.,TRBV28,TRBJ2-3,.,TGTGCCATCCGGGTGGCGGGGACGAGAGATACGCAGTATTTT,CAIRVAGTRDTQYF
.,TRBV2,TRBJ2-7,.,TGTGCCAGCAGTGTCGAGCGTACAGGGTTGGGGGAGCAGTACTTC,CASSVERTGLGEQYF
.,TRBV10-3,TRBJ1-2,.,TGTGCCATCAGTGAAGGGAAACAGGGTTTCGTCTATGGCTACACCTTC,CAISEGKQGFVYGYTF
TRBD1,TRBV29-1,TRBJ2-1,.,TGCAGCGTTGAGGGGGGACAGGGGATAAACAATGAGCAGTTCTTC,CSVEGGQGINNEQFF
TRBD1,TRBV6-6,TRBJ1-2,.,TGTGCCAGCAGTACGCGGACAGGGGGCGATGTCTATGGCTACACCTTC,CASSTRTGGDVYGYTF
TRBD2,TRBV7-9,TRBJ2-7,.,TGTGCCAGCAGCTCCCGACTAGCGGGGACCTACGAGCAGTACTTC,CASSSRLAGTYEQYF
.,TRBV18,TRBJ2-6,.,TGTGCCAGCTCACCACCGTCCCAGGCCTACGTAGCTGGGGCCAACGTCCTGACTTTC,CASSPPSQAYVAGANVLTF
TRBD1,TRBV2,TRBJ2-5,.,TGTGCCAGCAGGGCAGACAGGGCCAGTGGGGAGACCCAGTACTTC,CASRADRASGETQYF
.,TRBV6-6,TRBJ1-2,.,TGTGCCAGCAGTTACCAGACAGAGGATGGCTACACCTTC,CASSYQTEDGYTF
.,TRBV15,TRBJ1-1,few,TGTGCCACCAGCAGAGGGCCCGGACAGCCGAACACTGAAGCTTTCTTT,CATSRGPGQPNTEAFF
.,TRBV27,TRBJ2-2,.,TGTGCCAGCAACTCACAGGGGAACACCGGGGAGCTGTTTTTT,CASNSQGNTGELFF
TRBD1,TRBV5-6,TRBJ1-3,.,TGTGCCAGCAGCTCCGGGACAGGGTCTTCCCACCACTCTGGAAACACCATATATTTT,CASSSGTGSSHHSGNTIYF
.,TRBV19,TRBJ2-1,.,TGTGCCAGTAGCCAGCGTATCTCCTACAATGAGCAGTTCTTC,CASSQRISYNEQFF
.,TRBV2,TRBJ2-7,.,TGTGCCAGCAGTAACCCTGGGGGGTCCTACGAGCAGTACTTC,CASSNPGGSYEQYF
TRBD1,TRBV28,TRBJ1-5,.,TGTGCCAGCAGTTTATCAGGGGGCGGGCAGCCCCAGCATTTT,CASSLSGGGQPQHF
.,TRBV9,TRBJ1-2,.,TGTGCCAGCAGCGACGGGGGGATTAACTATGGCTACACCTTC,CASSDGGINYGYTF
.,TRBV5-1,TRBJ1-5,.,TGCGCCAGCAGCGTCTCCCCCGGAGGCAATCAGCCCCAGCATTTT,CASSVSPGGNQPQHF
TRBD1,TRBV28,TRBJ1-1,.,TGTGCCAGCATCCTTGGACAGGGGAGCACTGAAGCTTTCTTT,CASILGQGSTEAFF
TRBD1,TRBV5-6,TRBJ2-5,.,TGTGCCAGCAGCTTGCCCCCAGGGGGCAGAGAGACCCAGTACTTC,CASSLPPGGRETQYF
.,TRBV21-1,TRBJ1-4,.,TGTGCCAGCAGGAAGGGGGGGCAGGACGTCGAGAATGAAAAACTGTTTTTT,CASRKGGQDVENEKLFF
.,TRBV7-2,TRBJ1-3,once,TGTGCCAGCAGCTCCAATGCGAACACCATATATTTT,CASSSNANTIYF
TRBD1,TRBV6-6,TRBJ1-4,.,TGTGCCAGCAGTACAGGGGCCGGGGAAAAACTGTTTTTT,CASSTGAGEKLFF
.,TRBV5-1,TRBJ2-5,.,TGCGCCAGCAGCTTTCAGGGCCAAGAGACCCAGTACTTC,CASSFQGQETQYF
.,TRBV7-8,TRBJ1-4,.,TGTGCCAGCAGCTCTAGCCATGAAAAACTGTTTTTT,CASSSSHEKLFF
.,TRBV19,TRBJ1-2,.,TGTGCCACGGGAGACTATGGCTACACCTTC,CATGDYGYTF
TRBD1,TRBV2,TRBJ1-6,.,TGTGCCAGCAGAGACAGGGCAAGCTCCTATAATTCACCCCTCCACTTT,CASRDRASSYNSPLHF
TRBD2,TRBV7-6,TRBJ2-3,.,TGTGCCAGCAGCATGGGACTAGCGGGGGGGCAGGATACGCAGTATTTT,CASSMGLAGGQDTQYF
TRBD2,TRBV7-3,TRBJ2-3,.,TGTGCCAGCAGCTCATCTAGCGGCCCGGGGGATACGCAGTATTTT,CASSSSSGPGDTQYF
.,TRBV29-1,TRBJ2-5,.,TGCAGCGTCGAGATTCCCACCCGAGAGACCCAGTACTTC,CSVEIPTRETQYF
TRBD1,TRBV6-1,TRBJ2-7,.,TGTGCCAGCAGTGAAAGTGGGACAGGGTCCTACGAGCAGTACTTC,CASSESGTGSYEQYF
TRBD1,TRBV19,TRBJ1-3,.,TGTGCCAGTAGCAAAAACCCGCCGGGACAGGATGGCAGAAACACCATATATTTT,CASSKNPPGQDGRNTIYF
TRBD1,TRBV27,TRBJ1-2,.,TGTGCCAGCAGTTCTCGACAGGGGTTGAGGGATGGCTACACCTTC,CASSSRQGLRDGYTF
.,TRBV7-9,TRBJ1-6,.,TGTGCCAGCAGCTTCGACGGAGGAAATTCACCCCTCCACTTT,CASSFDGGNSPLHF
.,TRBV19,TRBJ2-1,.,TGTGCCAGTAGTATCACCGGGAAAAAGGTCTACAATGAGCAGTTCTTC,CASSITGKKVYNEQFF
TRBD1,TRBV2,TRBJ2-1,.,TGTGCCAGCAGTGAAACGGACAGGGCCTACAATGAGCAGTTCTTC,CASSETDRAYNEQFF
.,TRBV2,TRBJ2-7,.,TGTGCCAGCAACGTCCGCGACTACGAGCAGTACTTC,CASNVRDYEQYF
TRBD1,TRBV18,TRBJ1-1,.,TGTGCCAGCTCCCTAGACAGGGGGAGATCTTTCTTT,CASSLDRGRSFF
TRBD1,TRBV15,TRBJ2-7,.,TGTGCCACCAGCAGTCCGGGACAGGGCCACGAGCAGTACTTC,CATSSPGQGHEQYF